What follows is one TCR beta chain and its context. The antigen is undetermined. Beta-chain TCR cDNA was generated via 5'RACE template switching with UMIs. TCRdb reanalyzed the 5' RACE reads and collapses them to one entry per CDR3 protein, without DNA. The sample's table shows a few hundred thousand distinct CDR3 sequences. There are 14 residues in the CDR3. CDR1 is KGHSH, CDR2 LQKENI, per germline. This specimen belongs to a study of T cells expressing NK-cell markers. Findings and limits, study-wide: Clones of NKG2C+ T cells that had expanded were of unclear HCMV specificity. As a fraction of CD8+ T cells, dominant NKG2C+ clonotypes reached roughly 1.0-7.0% in more than five donors.

The receptor's source is a woman aged 45-65 years in good health. The genes are TRBV18 and TRBJ1-6. Sample: blood T cells: a sorted CD56 or NKG2C T cell subset, CD4+ or CD8+ T cells, or bulk PBMC T cells (not recorded which). The CDR3 spells CASSPRGGNSPLHF.